These 22 T cell receptor beta chains share one sample of origin, sequenced in a study of T cells in Graves' hyperthyroidism and ophthalmopathy. RNA transcripts gave rise to amplified TCR beta CDR3 regions. The primer set for the first-round RT-PCR of the TCR CDR3 was HTBI. TCRdb recomputed calls from the multiplex PCR reads with MiXCR, one row per CDR3 protein. The table includes about 560,000 distinct CDR3 sequences, approximately 14% detected once. The sequenced sample was blood. The receptors derive from a woman aged 40-49 years with Graves' hyperthyroidism.

This clonotype was seen ten or more times. This chain links TRBV6-1 with TRBJ2-7; D perhaps matches TRBD1 (6 bases). With 0 bases removed from V and 2 bases from J, the gap between germline ends came to 14 bases. The V gene's germline CDR1 is MNHNS and CDR2 SASEGT. The CDR3 spans 16 residues. For the CDR3, the DNA is TGTGCCAGCAGTGAAGCTGAAAGGGGGTTCACCTACGAGCAGTACTTC. Translation gives CASSEAERGFTYEQYF.

The chain joins TRBV28 to TRBJ2-6; 8 nucleotides agree with TRBD1. The length of the CDR3 is 17 residues. Germline-derived CDR1 and CDR2 are MDHEN and SYDVKM. Trimming at V came to 3 bases and at J to 0 bases, leaving 4 bases not matched to a gene. The CDR3 sequence: CASSFGTGHSGANVLTF. The CDR3 DNA reads as TGTGCCAGCAGTTTCGGGACAGGACACTCTGGGGCCAACGTCCTGACTTTC.

This clonotype was seen ten or more times. This chain joins TRBV3-1 and TRBJ1-5; D unresolved. The germline CDR1 and CDR2 sequences are LGHDT and YNNKEL (reference sequence). The CDR3 is 12 residues long. V was clipped by 8 bases and J by 4 bases, with 9 bases between them. CDR3 residues: CASGGGNQPQHF. The CDR3, as DNA: TGTGCCAGCGGAGGAGGGAATCAGCCCCAGCATTTT.

This clonotype was observed at least ten times. The chain employs TRBV5-1 and TRBJ1-1; D remains ambiguous. Germline CDR1 is SGHRS and CDR2 is YFSETQ. The V and J ends lost 2 bases and 3 bases respectively, with 14 bases between them. This CDR3 is 15 amino acids long. CDR3 sequence: CASSLDGNTYTEAFF. The DNA for the CDR3 is TGCGCCAGCAGCTTAGACGGGAATACGTACACTGAAGCTTTCTTT.

This clonotype has at least ten counts. V usage is TRBV12-3 or TRBV12-4 and J usage is TRBJ2-2; the D is unclear. V was trimmed by 8 bases and J by 0 bases, leaving 10 bases between them. This CDR3 is 14 amino acids long. The CDR3 is CASGWRSNTGELFF. CDR3 nucleotides: TGTGCCAGCGGTTGGCGGTCGAACACCGGGGAGCTGTTTTTT.

This clonotype has a handful of counts. The chain is built from TRBV19 and TRBJ2-3; D is ambiguous. V was clipped by 3 bases and J by 0 bases, with 7 bases between them. This CDR3 region has 14 residues. CDR1 and CDR2 (germline): LNHDA, SQIVND (reference sequence). In nucleotides, the CDR3 is TGTGCCAGTAGTATTTCGAGGAGCACAGATACGCAGTATTTT. Its protein is CASSISRSTDTQYF.

This rearrangement joins TRBV12-5 to TRBJ2-1, with 10 nucleotides matching TRBD2. The CDR3 is 13 residues long. CDR1 and CDR2 (germline): LGHNT, FRNRAP. V shed 7 bases and J 10 bases; nucleotides not matched to a gene: 7. In DNA form, the CDR3 reads TGTGCTAGTGCGCTAGCGGGAGCATGGGAGCAGTTCTTC. Its protein is CASALAGAWEQFF.

This clonotype came up many times. The genes are TRBV6-2 or TRBV6-3 and TRBJ1-1; tentatively, D is TRBD1 (5 bases). The CDR3 contains 18 residues. Per germline, CDR1 MNHEY and CDR2 SVGEGT. Trimming shortened V by 1 base and J by 1 base, and 19 bases separated the two germline ends. The CDR3 DNA is TGTGCCAGCAGTTACTTAATATTCAGGGACTTAGGGAACACTGAAGCTTTCTTT. It translates to CASSYLIFRDLGNTEAFF.

This clonotype turned up a few times. V and J are TRBV9 and TRBJ2-3; possibly TRBD1 or TRBD2 for D (5 bases each). Germline CDR1 SGDLS, CDR2 YYNGEE. The germline V and J ends were trimmed by 0 bases and 4 bases, with 9 bases remaining between them. The CDR3 loop spans 14 amino acids. The CDR3 here is CASSVGMGADTQYF. In DNA form, the CDR3 reads TGTGCCAGCAGCGTAGGAATGGGGGCAGATACGCAGTATTTT.

This clonotype was seen repeatedly, ten times or more. V usage is TRBV18 and J usage is TRBJ1-5, with D possibly matching TRBD1 (6 bases). Germline V gene data show CDR1 as KGHSH and CDR2 as LQKENI. V shed 6 bases and J shed 5 bases, with 11 bases lying between them. The CDR3 sequence is 13 residues long. The CDR3: CASSRGRDQPQHF. The CDR3 DNA sequence: TGTGCCAGCTCCAGGGGTCGGGATCAGCCCCAGCATTTT. The whole variable domain, remainder taken from reference TRBV18 and TRBJ1-5, is NAGVMQNPRHLVRRRGQEARLRCSPMKGHSHVYWYRQLPEEGLKFMVYLQKENIIDESGMPKERFSAEFPKEGPSILRIQQVVRGDSAAYFCASSRGRDQPQHFGDGTRLSIL.

This clonotype was counted a few times. This chain links TRBV5-1 with TRBJ1-4; perhaps TRBD1 as D (6 bases). V lost 4 bases and J lost 0, with 16 bases in between. Germline V gives CDR1 SGHRS, CDR2 YFSETQ. This CDR3 is 17 amino acids long. The CDR3 protein is CASSQAGAYATNEKLFF. CDR3 coding DNA: TGCGCCAGCAGCCAGGCGGGGGCCTATGCAACTAATGAAAAACTGTTTTTT. Supplemented by reference TRBV5-1 and TRBJ1-4, the full variable domain reads KAGVTQTPRYLIKTRGQQVTLSCSPISGHRSVSWYQQTPGQGLQFLFEYFSETQRNKGNFPGRFSGRQFSNSRSEMNVSTLELGDSALYLCASSQAGAYATNEKLFFGSGTQLSVL.

This clonotype was observed many times. The gene calls are TRBV28 and TRBJ2-1; D is undetermined. Trimming removed 4 bases from V and 7 bases from J, with 11 bases in between. CDR1 is MDHEN, CDR2 SYDVKM, per germline. The CDR3 length is 13 residues. CDR3 protein: CASSSPTRNEQFF. CDR3 nucleotide sequence: TGTGCCAGCAGTTCTCCCACACGGAATGAGCAGTTCTTC.

This clonotype has a count of ten or more. The rearrangement uses TRBV7-6 and TRBJ2-1, with D maybe TRBD2 (6 bases). V lost 5 bases and J 1 base, leaving 12 bases between the germline ends. This CDR3 comprises 15 residues. CDR1 is SGHVS, CDR2 FNYEAQ, per germline. DNA of the CDR3: TGTGCCAGCAGCCCACCTCGGGGGTCCTACAATGAGCAGTTCTTC. Translated, it gives CASSPPRGSYNEQFF.

In the case of this clonotype: A read error may be the cause here, since a much bigger clone is one base away. The gene calls are TRBV2 and TRBJ1-1, with 8 bases that match TRBD1. CDR1 SNHLY and CDR2 FYNNEI come from the germline V gene. This CDR3 region has 14 residues. DNA of the CDR3: TGTGCCAGCAGTAAGGACAGGGTGGCCACTGAAGCTCTCTTT. Translated: CASSKDRVATEALF.

This clonotype occurred many times. The chain employs TRBV5-1 and TRBJ1-1, with D possibly matching TRBD1 (5 bases). The germline V gene has CDR1 SGHRS and CDR2 YFSETQ. The CDR3 length is 14 residues. V was trimmed by 3 bases and J by 5 bases, leaving 14 bases between them. The CDR3 loop is CASSSGNWGTEAFF. CDR3 in DNA: TGCGCCAGCAGCTCAGGGAATTGGGGAACTGAAGCTTTCTTT.

V is TRBV6-2 or TRBV6-3 and J is TRBJ2-1, with 10 positions matching TRBD2. Germline trimming cut 7 bases from V and 12 bases from J; bases unmatched to any gene: 9. The CDR3 covers 13 residues. CDR1 and CDR2 (germline): MNHEY, SVGEGT. The CDR3 reads CASNGLADGSQFF. The DNA of the CDR3 is TGTGCCAGCAACGGACTAGCGGACGGGTCGCAGTTCTTC.

V is TRBV14 and J is TRBJ2-2, with TRBD2 matching over 9 bases. Germline V gene data show CDR1 as SGHDN and CDR2 as FVKESK. The V gene end was trimmed by 10 bases and the J gene end by 6 bases; junction bases not matched to a gene: 9. This CDR3 spans 14 amino acids. The CDR3 region is CATQLTSGSGELFF. CDR3 nucleotide sequence: TGTGCCACCCAACTTACTAGCGGGTCCGGGGAGCTGTTTTTT.

This clonotype was counted between two and nine times. The chain has TRBV12-3 or TRBV12-4 and TRBJ2-1; D gene unclear. The germline V and J ends were trimmed by 8 bases and 9 bases, with 11 bases remaining between them. The CDR3 covers 11 residues. CDR3 sequence (DNA): TGTGCCAGCGGTGTTACGGGTGAGCAGTTCTTC. It yields the protein CASGVTGEQFF.

This clonotype has just a few counts. The chain links TRBV15 to TRBJ2-3; D is ambiguous. CDR1 and CDR2 (germline): LNHNV, YYDKDF (reference sequence). The CDR3 contains 12 residues. Trimming removed 0 bases at V and 6 bases at J, with 4 bases between. In nucleotides, the CDR3 is TGTGCCACCAGCAGAGATCGCGATACGCAGTATTTT. It specifies CATSRDRDTQYF.

There are many counts of this clonotype. The J gene is TRBJ2-2, the V gene TRBV5-5, with D perhaps TRBD1 (8 bases). The CDR3 covers 16 residues. V lost 3 bases and J lost 5, with 17 bases in between. Germline V lookup: CDR1 SGHKS, CDR2 YYEKEE (reference sequence). The CDR3 loop reads CASSSGGQAPTGELFF. The DNA for the CDR3 is TGTGCCAGCAGCTCGGGGGGACAGGCCCCAACCGGGGAGCTGTTTTTT.

The table lists this clonotype with many counts. V usage is TRBV18 and J usage is TRBJ2-1; the match to TRBD1 covers 8 bases. The CDR3 consists of 15 residues. The V gene's germline CDR1 is KGHSH and CDR2 LQKENI. Germline trimming cut 3 bases from V and 9 bases from J; bases unmatched to any gene: 10. CDR3 DNA: TGTGCCAGCTCACCCGGACAGGGCCGTACCGGTGAGCAGTTCTTC. This codes for CASSPGQGRTGEQFF.

This clonotype was counted a few times. V usage is TRBV6-2 or TRBV6-3 and J usage is TRBJ2-5; TRBD1 matches at 9 bases. Germline V lookup: CDR1 MNHEY, CDR2 SVGEGT. CDR3 length equals 15 residues. The trim removed 6 bases at V and 5 bases at J, leaving 10 bases unmatched. This CDR3 reads CASSAGTGMAETQYF. DNA for the CDR3: TGTGCCAGCAGCGCCGGGACAGGGATGGCGGAGACCCAGTACTTC.